This TCR beta chain derives from a study of blood T cell repertoires in COVID-19. Some clones are missing from TCRdb's copy, which holds only in-frame ones; the method was immunoSEQ multiplex PCR. The table has about 220,000 clones, around 75% seen once. This CDR3 has 15 residues. V was trimmed by 5 bases and J by 0 bases, leaving 14 bases between them. The V gene's germline CDR1 is MDHEN and CDR2 SYDVKM. The sequenced material came from peripheral blood. This sequence originates from a human donor in a cohort sampled during active COVID-19. The rearrangement links TRBV28 to TRBJ2-7; TRBD2 might be the D (5 bases). The CDR3 nucleotides are TGTGCCAGCAGTCCCTACTTGGGAGTCTCCTACGAGCAGTACTTC. Encoded protein: CASSPYLGVSYEQYF.